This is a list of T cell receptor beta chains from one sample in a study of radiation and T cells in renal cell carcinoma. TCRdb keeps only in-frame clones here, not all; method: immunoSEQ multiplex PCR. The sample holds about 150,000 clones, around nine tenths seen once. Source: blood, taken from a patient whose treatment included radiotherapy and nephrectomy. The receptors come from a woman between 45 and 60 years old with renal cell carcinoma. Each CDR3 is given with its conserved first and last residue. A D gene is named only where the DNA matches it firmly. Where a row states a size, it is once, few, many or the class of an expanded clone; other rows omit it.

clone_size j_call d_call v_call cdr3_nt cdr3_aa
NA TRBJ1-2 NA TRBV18 TGTGCCAGCTCACCGGTAGATAGTACTCCATCCAACTATGGCTACACCTTC CASSPVDSTPSNYGYTF
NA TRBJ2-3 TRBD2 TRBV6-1 TGTGCCAGCAGTGAAATAGCGGGGGATGCAGATACGCAGTATTTT CASSEIAGDADTQYF
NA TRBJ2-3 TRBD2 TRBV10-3 TGTGCCATCACCGGGACGGGGGGGCCAGATACGCAGTATTTT CAITGTGGPDTQYF
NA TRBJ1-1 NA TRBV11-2 TGTGCCAGCAGCCGTACTCAGCTGAACACTGAAGCTTTCTTT CASSRTQLNTEAFF
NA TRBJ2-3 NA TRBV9 TGTGCCAGCAGCGTAGGCATAGGGACTTTATTGACAGATACGCAGTATTTT CASSVGIGTLLTDTQYF
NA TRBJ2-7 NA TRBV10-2 TGCGCCAGCAGTGAAGGGGGGAACTCCTACGAGCAGTACTTC CASSEGGNSYEQYF
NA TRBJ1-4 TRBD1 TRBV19 TGTGCCAGTAGTATAGCCACGGGACAGCGAAAAAAACTGTTTTTT CASSIATGQRKKLFF
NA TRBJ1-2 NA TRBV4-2 TGTGCCAGCAGCCAGGAATACAAAAGGATTTCAGGGGGCTACACCTTC CASSQEYKRISGGYTF
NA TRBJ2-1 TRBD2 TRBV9 TGTGCCAGCAGCGCCCTACCCCCCACTAGCGGGGGGACCCATGAGCAGTTCTTC CASSALPPTSGGTHEQFF
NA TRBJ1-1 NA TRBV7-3 TGTGCCAGCAGCTCTAGACAAGGCGGGAACACTGAAGCTTTCTTT CASSSRQGGNTEAFF
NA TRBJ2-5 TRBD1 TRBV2 TGTGCCATCTTGAGACAGGGCCAGGAGACCCAGTACTTC CAILRQGQETQYF
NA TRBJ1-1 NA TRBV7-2 TGTGCCAGCAGCTTAGGTTCCGGCGGCACTGAAGCTTTCTTT CASSLGSGGTEAFF
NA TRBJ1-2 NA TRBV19 TGTGCCAGTAGCCCCACGACCTATGGCTACACCTTC CASSPTTYGYTF
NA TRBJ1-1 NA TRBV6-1 TGTGCCAGCAGTGAAATCAGTGTCACTGAAGCTTTCTTT CASSEISVTEAFF
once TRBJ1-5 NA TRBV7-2 TGTGCCAGCAGCTCGGGACGGAGTTGGCAGCCCCAGCATTTT CASSSGRSWQPQHF